This TCR beta chain appears in the sequencing data of a study of blood T cell repertoires in COVID-19. Overall study context: Italy, Spain and the United States were the sources of the convalescent and acute COVID-19 samples. Sample material is recorded as cDNA or gDNA derived from T cells, B-cell-depleted T cells, or PBMCs.

Under the authors' procedure: Researchers report that nucleated cell counts were estimated from reference gene primer amplification. Here immunoSEQ multiplex PCR was the method, and the copy in TCRdb shows in-frame clones only, minus some. The V and J calls and clone size are taken from that table; D and trimming were inferred from the DNA. The sample lists 45,000 to 50,000 clones; approximately 83% were seen once. Trimming pared 6 bases from V and 2 bases from J, leaving 8 bases between. Germline V gene lookup returns CDR1 SGHTA and CDR2 FQGTGA. The CDR3 has 14 amino acids. This clonotype was obtained from an older man in a cohort sampled during active COVID-19. This sequence joins TRBV7-3 and TRBJ2-6; perhaps TRBD2 as D (5 bases). Sequencing input: peripheral blood. The CDR3 spells CASRTGTGANVLTF. The CDR3 nucleotides are TGTGCCAGCAGGACGGGGACTGGGGCCAACGTCCTGACTTTC.